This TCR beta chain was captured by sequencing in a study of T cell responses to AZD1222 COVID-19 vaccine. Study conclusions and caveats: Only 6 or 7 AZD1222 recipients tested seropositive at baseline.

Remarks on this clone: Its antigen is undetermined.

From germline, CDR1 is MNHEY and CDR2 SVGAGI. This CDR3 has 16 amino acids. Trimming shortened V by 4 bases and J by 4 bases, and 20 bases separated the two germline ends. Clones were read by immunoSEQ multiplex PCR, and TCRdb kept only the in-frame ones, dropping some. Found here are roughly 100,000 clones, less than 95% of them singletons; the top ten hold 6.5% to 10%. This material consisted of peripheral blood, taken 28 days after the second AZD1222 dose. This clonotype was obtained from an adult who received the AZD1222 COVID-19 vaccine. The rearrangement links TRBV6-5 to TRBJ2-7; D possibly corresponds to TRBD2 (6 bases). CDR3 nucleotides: TGTGCCAGCAGTTCCACTAGTGGGGGGAAGAGGTACGAGCAGTACTTC. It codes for CASSSTSGGKRYEQYF.